One and the same sample provided the 7 T cell receptor beta chains below, sequenced in a study of T cell repertoires and Cas9 in healthy adults. The data were produced by immunoSEQ multiplex PCR, yet TCRdb's version contains in-frame clones alone and is incomplete. The table has around 23,000 clones, roughly 92% seen once; the top ten hold about 0.87%. Material: CD4+ effector T cells (CD127+, CD25-, CD137-, CD154-) from PBMCs; culture status not recorded. These receptors all stem from a human donor in good health.

V usage is TRBV25-1 and J usage is TRBJ2-1, with 8 bases aligning to TRBD1. The trim removed 1 base at V and 8 bases at J, leaving 10 bases unmatched. This CDR3 is 16 amino acids long. Germline V gene sequence: CDR1 MGHDK, CDR2 SYGVNS. CDR3 region: CASSESSRGRLDEQFF. CDR3 sequence (DNA): TGTGCCAGCAGTGAATCATCCAGGGGGCGTCTAGATGAGCAGTTCTTC.

The genes are TRBV27 and TRBJ1-5, with 10 bases aligning to TRBD1. The V gene's germline CDR1 is MNHEY and CDR2 SMNVEV (reference sequence). The CDR3 is made up of 16 amino acids. Trimming took 4 bases from V and 6 from J; bases not matched to a gene: 9. CDR3 residues: CASSSRRDRGGQPQHF. The CDR3 coding sequence is TGTGCCAGCAGTTCCCGCCGGGACAGGGGTGGTCAGCCCCAGCATTTT.

The rearrangement joins TRBV10-3 to TRBJ2-3, with 7 bases identical to TRBD2. V lost 2 bases, J lost 2 bases, and 10 bases stayed unmatched. This CDR3 region has 17 residues. Germline V gives CDR1 ENHRY, CDR2 SYGVKD. The CDR3 loop reads CAISERVGREPTDTQYF. The CDR3 coding sequence is TGTGCCATCAGTGAGCGGGTGGGGCGGGAGCCCACAGATACGCAGTATTTT.

The chain is built from TRBV9 and TRBJ1-1, with D unclear. Trimming removed 0 bases from V and 4 bases from J, with 10 bases in between. Germline CDR1 is SGDLS and CDR2 is YYNGEE. The CDR3 runs to 14 residues. The CDR3 DNA is TGTGCCAGCAGCGTAGGGGTACTGAGCACTGAAGCTTTCTTT. Translation gives CASSVGVLSTEAFF.

CDR3 loop: CASSLGVDGELFF. The CDR3, as DNA: TGCGCCAGCAGCTTGGGTGTCGACGGGGAGCTGTTTTTT. The chain combines TRBV5-1 with TRBJ2-2, with D uncertain. Germline CDR1 reads SGHRS; CDR2 reads YFSETQ. Trimming removed 0 bases from V and 7 bases from J, with 7 bases in between. The CDR3 contains 13 residues.

This chain joins TRBV6-5 and TRBJ1-6; TRBD1 matches 7 bases. Germline CDR1 MNHEY, CDR2 SVGAGI. This CDR3 comprises 14 residues. With 7 bases clipped from V and 6 bases from J, the junction kept 6 bases outside the gene matches. CDR3 sequence reads: CASTYRGGNSPLHF. Here the CDR3 DNA reads TGTGCCAGCACGTACAGGGGTGGTAATTCACCCCTCCACTTT.

The rearrangement joins TRBV7-2 to TRBJ1-2; D not resolved. V was clipped by 5 bases and J by 12 bases, with 16 bases between them. Germline V gene sequence: CDR1 SGHTA, CDR2 FQGNSA. The CDR3 runs to 12 residues. The CDR3 DNA sequence: TGTGCCAGCAGCGTCCTGGATGGGGTTCACACCTTC. Translation: CASSVLDGVHTF. The variable domain in full, completed from reference TRBV7-2 and TRBJ1-2, reads GAGVSQSPSNKVTEKGKDVELRCDPISGHTALYWYRQSLGQGLEFLIYFQGNSAPDKSGLPSDRFSAERTGGSVSTLTIQRTQQEDSAVYLCASSVLDGVHTFGSGTRLTVV.